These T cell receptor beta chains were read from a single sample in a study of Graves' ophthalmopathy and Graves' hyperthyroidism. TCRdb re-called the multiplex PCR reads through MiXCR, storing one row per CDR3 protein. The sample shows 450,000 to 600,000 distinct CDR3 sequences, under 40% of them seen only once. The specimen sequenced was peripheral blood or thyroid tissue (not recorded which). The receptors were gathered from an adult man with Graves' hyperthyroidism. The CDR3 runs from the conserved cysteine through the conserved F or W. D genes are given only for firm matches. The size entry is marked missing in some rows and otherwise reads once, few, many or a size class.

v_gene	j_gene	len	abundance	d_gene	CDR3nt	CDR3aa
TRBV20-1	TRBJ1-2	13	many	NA	TGCAGTGCTATAGTCGGCGGAACTTATGGCTACACCTTC	CSAIVGGTYGYTF
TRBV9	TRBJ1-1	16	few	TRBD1	TGTGCCAGCAGCCACCTGGACAGGGGCAGTTTTGCTGAAGCTTTCTTT	CASSHLDRGSFAEAFF
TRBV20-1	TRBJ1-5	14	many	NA	TGCAGTGCTAGACCGGATACTCCGGGTTCGACCCAGCATTTT	CSARPDTPGSTQHF
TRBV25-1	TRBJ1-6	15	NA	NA	TGTGCCAGCAGTTTCCTCGGGGGCGCAGCTTCACCCCTCCACTTT	CASSFLGGAASPLHF
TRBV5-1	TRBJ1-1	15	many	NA	TGCGCCAGCAGCTTGGGCCCATCCGGAAGCCCTGAAGCTTTCTTT	CASSLGPSGSPEAFF
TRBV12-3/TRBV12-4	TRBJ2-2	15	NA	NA	TGTGCCAGCAGTCGCCCGCCCTGGGAGACCGGGGAGCTGTTTTTT	CASSRPPWETGELFF
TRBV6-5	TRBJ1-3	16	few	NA	TGTGCCAGCAGTTACTCATGGAGGGGCGCTGGAAACACCATATATTTT	CASSYSWRGAGNTIYF
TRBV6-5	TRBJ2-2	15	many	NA	TGTGCCAGCAGTTACTCTGGCAGTAACACCGGGGAGCTGTTTTTT	CASSYSGSNTGELFF
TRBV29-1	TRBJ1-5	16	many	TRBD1	TGCAGCGTTGAAGATACGGACAGGGCCATCAGTCAGCCCCAGCATTTT	CSVEDTDRAISQPQHF
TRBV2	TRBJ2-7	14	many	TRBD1	TGTGCCAGCAGCCTTGGACAGGGAATCTACGAGCAGTACTTC	CASSLGQGIYEQYF
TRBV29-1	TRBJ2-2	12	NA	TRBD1	TGCAGCGGCAGGGGGCGCGTCGGGGAGCTGTTTTTT	CSGRGRVGELFF
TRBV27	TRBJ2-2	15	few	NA	TGTGCCAGCAGTTCAAGCGGGTCGAACACCGGGGAGCTGTTTTTT	CASSSSGSNTGELFF
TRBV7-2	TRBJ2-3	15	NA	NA	TGTGCCAGCAGCTTAGCGGGAGTAGTCACAGATACGCAGTATTTT	CASSLAGVVTDTQYF
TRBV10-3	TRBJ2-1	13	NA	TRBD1	TGTGCCACGAGGGACAGTGCATACAATGAGCAGTTCTTC	CATRDSAYNEQFF
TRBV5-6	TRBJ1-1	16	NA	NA	TGTGCCAGCAGCCACCGGGCTCCGTTAGAGGACACTGAAGCTTTCTTT	CASSHRAPLEDTEAFF
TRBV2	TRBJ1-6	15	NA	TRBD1	TGTGCCAGCAGCCTCGGACAGGGGGCCTTTTCACCCCTCCACTTT	CASSLGQGAFSPLHF
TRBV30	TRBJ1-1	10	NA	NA	TGTGCCTGGAGTAGGGCTGAAGCTTTCTTT	CAWSRAEAFF
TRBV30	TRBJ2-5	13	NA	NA	TGTGCCTGGAGTGTACTTGGTTTCGAGACCCAGTACTTC	CAWSVLGFETQYF
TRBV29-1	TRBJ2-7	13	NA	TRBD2	TGCAGCGTACTAGCGGGGGTTGCCTACGAGCAGGACTTC	CSVLAGVAYEQDF
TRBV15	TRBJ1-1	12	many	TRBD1	TGTGCCACCAGTCCAGGGGGCACTGAAGCTTTCTTT	CATSPGGTEAFF
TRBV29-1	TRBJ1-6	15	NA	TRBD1	TGCAGCGTTGAATTGTCGGGACAGGGGAATTCACCCCTCCACTTT	CSVELSGQGNSPLHF
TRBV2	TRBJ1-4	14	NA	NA	TGTGCCAGCAGTGAATTGGGGTTACGAGAAAAACTGCTTTTT	CASSELGLREKLLF
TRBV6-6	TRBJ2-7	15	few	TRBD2	TGTGCCAGCAGTGAAGGGGCTAGCGGCCTATACGAGCAGTACTTC	CASSEGASGLYEQYF
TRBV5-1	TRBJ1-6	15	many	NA	TGCGCCAGCAGCTCGGAGGGGAGGAATAATTCACCCCTCCACTTT	CASSSEGRNNSPLHF